This paragraph covers one TCR beta chain sequence. Authors' processing steps: Nucleated cell number was recorded as an estimate derived from reference gene primer amplification. This table comes from immunoSEQ multiplex PCR, and its TCRdb copy is limited to in-frame clones, with some not included. D and trimming come from the DNA, and the V and J calls and clone size come from that table. This table has about 260,000 clones, around 90% appearing once. This entry comes from a study of blood T cell repertoires in COVID-19. Study background: Donors in the United States, Italy and Spain gave samples during acute or convalescent COVID-19. T cells, B-cell-depleted T cells, or PBMCs supplied cDNA or gDNA.

CDR1 is GTSNPN, CDR2 SVGIG, per germline (reference sequence). With V trimmed by 6 bases and J by 1 base, 9 bases remained unmatched. This CDR3 contains 16 residues. The sequenced sample was peripheral blood. This TCR was sampled from a man aged 60 to 75 who had recovered from COVID-19. This chain connects TRBV30 to TRBJ1-2, with 12 bases matching TRBD1. The CDR3 region is CACIRGQGASNYGYTF. CDR3 sequence (DNA): TGTGCCTGTATAAGGGGACAGGGGGCGAGTAACTATGGCTACACCTTC.